This is a list of T cell receptor beta chains from one sample in a study of cytomegalovirus exposure and HLA in healthy donors. Profiling relied on immunoSEQ multiplex PCR, and the TCRdb table lists in-frame clones only, not all of them. Of roughly 150,000 clones listed, around 80% are singletons. The sample taken for sequencing was PBMCs. The receptors were sampled from a woman in her thirties or forties in good health and CMV-seropositive. Each CDR3 is given with its conserved first and last residue. A D gene is named only where the DNA matches it firmly. Clone sizes are given selectively: once, few, many, or a class where the clone is expanded.

d_call j_call v_call clone_size cdr3_nt cdr3_aa
TRBD1 TRBJ2-7 TRBV19 medium-sized TGTGCCAGATCGGGACAGGGGAGGTACGAGCAGTACTTC CARSGQGRYEQYF
. TRBJ1-5 TRBV5-6 few TGTGCCAGCAGCCCGGGACTCTATAGCAATCAGCCCCAGCATTTT CASSPGLYSNQPQHF
. TRBJ1-1 TRBV6-6 few TGTGCCAGCAGTTTCCAGGACACTGAAGCTTTCTTT CASSFQDTEAFF
. TRBJ1-2 TRBV5-1 . TGCGCCAGCAGCCCCCGGGGGACCGGTCTCTATGGCTACACCTTC CASSPRGTGLYGYTF
TRBD2 TRBJ2-3 TRBV2 . TGTGCCAGCAGGTCATTCGGGCGGGGGGGCCTTTTAGATACGCAGTATTTT CASRSFGRGGLLDTQYF
TRBD2 TRBJ2-3 TRBV7-2 . TGTGCCAGCAGCTTGGACGGACTAGCGGTCTTCACAGATACGCAGTATTTT CASSLDGLAVFTDTQYF
. TRBJ2-3 TRBV21-1 . TGTGCCAGCAGCCACAATTTAGCGGGGGTTGGAGATACGCAGTATTTT CASSHNLAGVGDTQYF
TRBD2 TRBJ2-1 TRBV9 . TGTGCCAGCAGCGTAGGAGTTAGCGGGAGGGACTTCTACAATGAGCAGTTCTTC CASSVGVSGRDFYNEQFF
. TRBJ2-5 TRBV7-3 . TGTGCCAGCAGCTTGGGGGGTCGAGAGACCCAGTACTTC CASSLGGRETQYF
. TRBJ1-6 TRBV2 . TGTGCCAGCAGTGATCGGGGGGCGAGCTCCTATAATTCACCCCTCCACTTT CASSDRGASSYNSPLHF
. TRBJ2-2 TRBV23-1 . TGCGCCAGCAGTCAAATAACAGGGTGTCAGAACACCGGGGAGCTGTTTTTT CASSQITGCQNTGELFF
. TRBJ1-5 TRBV10-2 . TGCGCCAGCAGTTCAACGAGTCCGCCCCAGCATTTT CASSSTSPPQHF
TRBD1 TRBJ1-2 TRBV5-4 . TGTGCCAGCAGCAAAACAGGGGGCCACGGCTACACCTTC CASSKTGGHGYTF
TRBD2 TRBJ2-1 TRBV7-6 . TGTGCCAGCAGCCTAAGGGTAGCGGGGGGCCTTTACAATGAGCAGTTCTTC CASSLRVAGGLYNEQFF
. TRBJ2-4 TRBV15 . TGTGCCACCAGCAACCCAGGGATAGCCAAAAACATTCAGTACTTC CATSNPGIAKNIQYF
. TRBJ1-1 TRBV11-3 few TGTGCCAGCAGCTTAGTCGTTAACCAGGGAATAAACAAACCGAACACTGAAGCTTTCTTT CASSLVVNQGINKPNTEAFF
TRBD2 TRBJ2-5 TRBV11-2 . TGTGCCAGCAGCTTAGAACTAGCGGGAGCCGTTTTTTCCCAGTACTTC CASSLELAGAVFSQYF
. TRBJ2-3 TRBV10-3 . TGTGCCATCAGTGATGGAAGCAGGGATACGCAGTATTTT CAISDGSRDTQYF
. TRBJ2-7 TRBV6-5 . TGTGCCAGCAGTTACCCTAACAGTATACCTACCTACGAGCAGTACTTC CASSYPNSIPTYEQYF
. TRBJ1-3 TRBV2 . TGTGCCAGCAGTGATCCCAACAGGGCATCTGGAAACACCATATATTTT CASSDPNRASGNTIYF
. TRBJ2-7 TRBV4-3 few TGCGCCAGCAGCCGAGCCCCCGCGGAAGAGCAGTACTTC CASSRAPAEEQYF
TRBD1 TRBJ1-3 TRBV19 . TGTGCCAGTAGGGGGACAGGGGAGTCGTCTGGAAACACCATATATTTT CASRGTGESSGNTIYF
. TRBJ2-7 TRBV6-5 . TGTGCCAGCAGCGTGGGGCAGCTGAGCTCCTACGAGCAGTACTTC CASSVGQLSSYEQYF
TRBD2 TRBJ2-3 TRBV5-6 . TGTGCCAGCACAAGCGGGGGGCATAGCACAGATACGCAGTATTTT CASTSGGHSTDTQYF
. TRBJ2-1 TRBV9 once TGTGCCAGCAGCGTAGGCGTTGGGCCTTACAATGAGCAGTTCTTC CASSVGVGPYNEQFF
TRBD1 TRBJ2-2 TRBV7-9 . TGTGCTAGCGACAGGGCCACCGGGGAGCTGTTTTTT CASDRATGELFF
TRBD1 TRBJ2-4 TRBV5-4 . TGTGCCAGCAGCTGGAGCGGACAGGAAAACATTCAGTACTTC CASSWSGQENIQYF
TRBD1 TRBJ2-3 TRBV19 . TGTGCCAGTAGTAGTCGACAGGGGGCCGGAGATACGCAGTATTTT CASSSRQGAGDTQYF
. TRBJ2-3 TRBV4-2 . TGTGCCAGCAGCCAGGGGGGCGGGGGCCTCGTAGATACGCAGTATTTT CASSQGGGGLVDTQYF